This TCR beta chain originates from a study of cytomegalovirus exposure and HLA in healthy donors. Whole-study findings and limits: Prediction of most subjects' HLA-A and HLA-B alleles by TCR beta sequences was reportedly accurate. As a later analysis showed, several of the most significant clusters appeared to be linked to common viral pathogens. Data from an earlier analysis indicated that most TCR beta V segments were productive either about 90% or about 30% of the time. Cytomegalovirus status was reportedly diagnosed by the classifier with high specificity and sensitivity.

Concerning this clone itself: Its antigen is not identified.

The CDR3 is made up of 15 amino acids. Trimming at V came to 4 bases and at J to 6 bases, leaving 10 bases not matched to a gene. Germline CDR1 reads SGHDT; CDR2 reads YYEEEE. Primers: 60 Vbeta forward and 13 Jbeta reverse. This table comes from immunoSEQ multiplex PCR, and its TCRdb copy is limited to in-frame clones, with some not included. The sample records 120,000 or so clones, 72% being singletons. Sequencing was done on a sample of PBMCs. The TCR was taken from a man aged 25-45 years in good health and CMV-seronegative. The chain employs TRBV5-6 and TRBJ1-5, with 7 bases fitting TRBD1. The CDR3 region has the DNA TGTGCCAGCAGCGGGGGATCGACAGGGAGTCAGCCCCAGCATTTT. Protein product: CASSGGSTGSQPQHF.